This T cell receptor beta chain was documented in a study of shared clonotypes between healthy human individuals (dated by TCRdb to between 2020 and 2021). Regarding the complete study: The cohort included three men and a couple of women between 18 and 49 years of age. For each donor, three plates each were used for CD4 naive and CD4 memory, two plates were used for CD8 naive, and one plate was used for CD8 memory. The study deeply sequenced blood TCR repertoires of five healthy adults to estimate repertoire size and the extent of clonotype sharing between individuals. To increase sequencing depth and limit assay-specific biases, TCR repertoire library preparation and sequencing were carried out by different laboratories using diverse techniques. Between about 0.9 and 10 billion PBMCs per donor were obtained by leukapheresis.

Using the deep immunoSEQ assay, multiplex PCR amplified TCR CDR3 regions from genomic DNA. Extracted genomic DNA from each cell subset was distributed evenly across all wells of several immunoSEQ 96-well plates, and each plate was treated as a replicate. For sorted subsets, roughly 0.2 ug genomic DNA, equal to tens of thousands of T cell genomes, was loaded into each replicate PCR. Purified libraries were quantified with a Qubit 3.0 fluorometer, sized on a Bioanalyzer 2100, and re-quantified with the KAPA Library Quantification kit. Every immunoSEQ 96-well plate was sequenced on a dedicated single-read 150-cycle Illumina NextSeq 550 flow cell. The authors' pipeline ran thus. Because the immunoSEQ output held only junctional sequences and lacked quality scores, the filtering could not match the filtering applied to full-length reads. To assign V/J genes and CDR3, sequences were annotated against IMGT germline references using PyIR, a Python wrapper for IgBLAST v1.9. Reads with weak V/J assignments (E-value above 1e-6), missing CDR3, stop codons, out-of-frame junctions, or ambiguous translated residues were removed. V3J clonotypes were defined by identical inferred V gene, J gene, and CDR3 amino acid sequence. Percentage overlap between repertoires was calculated by dividing the number of shared unique clonotypes by the size of the smaller repertoire. RTK rarefaction, the Chao1 estimator, and Recon v2.1 estimates of unobserved clonotypes were used to assess repertoire richness. OLGA was used to compute generation probabilities for all TCRbeta clonotypes that the gDNA method yielded from a few donors. TCRdb carries this immuneACCESS record with in-frame sequences only. Its versions omit some clonotypes, under half of them owing to an unresolved V gene in the studies checked, with the rest unexplained. V and J calls and clone size are copied from that table; D and trimming were computed from the DNA. The sample table contains 630,000 or so clones; only one count was recorded for 95% to 98% of them. The top ten clones comprise more than 0.3% of the sample.

The CDR3 runs 15 amino acids, cysteine and phenylalanine included. Only the CDR3 DNA is retained, 45 bases long and in frame from the first base. Trimming removed 4 bases from V and 2 bases from J, leaving 13 bases between the germline ends. From the germline V gene, CDR1 is SGDLS and CDR2 is YYNGEE. General conclusions and limits of the study: Based on pairwise subsampling, the degree of clonotype sharing among donors was expected to be affected by sequencing depth. The small number of donors limited the genetic and exposure-history diversity represented. Clonotypes shared by all four sorted-subset donors showed higher generation probabilities than non-shared clonotypes. Only blood was sampled, and tissue TCR repertoires likely differ from those in blood. Naive subsets generally had larger estimated clonotype richness than memory subsets. Across four donors, approximately 5% of naive CD4, around 3.5% of naive CD8, 2.3% of memory CD4, and approximately 0.4% of memory CD8 clonotypes were shared. Rarefaction of sorted-subset datasets indicated incomplete sequencing despite the large sequencing depth.

Comments on this clone: The specificity of this receptor is unknown. No base qualities exist here, and no much larger clone lies one base off it.

For the CD8 naive samples, CD45RO-negative cells were positively selected for CCR7, yielding a CD45RA+CCR7+ population from which TemRA cells were excluded. The donors were healthy, HIV-negative adults who had no recently reported acute infections or vaccinations. Only Caucasian adults living in Nashville, Tennessee, USA were represented among the donors. Blood was collected by leukapheresis, and PBMCs were isolated by Ficoll-Histopaque density gradient centrifugation and then cryopreserved in liquid nitrogen vapor phase. Analytical flow cytometry was used to check the purity and quantity of each magnetically sorted T cell population. From each sorted fraction, genomic DNA was isolated and quantified by UV absorbance on a Nanodrop 2000c.

The rearranged chain carries TRBV9 and TRBJ2-1, and TRBD1 may be the D gene, going by 5 matching bases. This clonotype originated in a man aged 30-40 years in good health. The sample was naive CD8+ T cells sorted from blood. In light of the paper, this sample's cell subset or site label describes: CD45RA+CCR7+. The CDR3 region: CASSPGQTAYNEQFF. Read as DNA, the sequence is TGTGCCAGCAGCCCTGGTCAGACAGCCTACAATGAGCAGTTCTTC. Joined to the reference TRBV9 and TRBJ2-1 proteins, this CDR3 gives the full variable domain: DSGVTQTPKHLITATGQRVTLRCSPRSGDLSVYWYQQSLDQGLQFLIQYYNGEERAKGNILERFSAQQFPDLHSELNLSSLELGDSALYFCASSPGQTAYNEQFFGPGTRLTVL.